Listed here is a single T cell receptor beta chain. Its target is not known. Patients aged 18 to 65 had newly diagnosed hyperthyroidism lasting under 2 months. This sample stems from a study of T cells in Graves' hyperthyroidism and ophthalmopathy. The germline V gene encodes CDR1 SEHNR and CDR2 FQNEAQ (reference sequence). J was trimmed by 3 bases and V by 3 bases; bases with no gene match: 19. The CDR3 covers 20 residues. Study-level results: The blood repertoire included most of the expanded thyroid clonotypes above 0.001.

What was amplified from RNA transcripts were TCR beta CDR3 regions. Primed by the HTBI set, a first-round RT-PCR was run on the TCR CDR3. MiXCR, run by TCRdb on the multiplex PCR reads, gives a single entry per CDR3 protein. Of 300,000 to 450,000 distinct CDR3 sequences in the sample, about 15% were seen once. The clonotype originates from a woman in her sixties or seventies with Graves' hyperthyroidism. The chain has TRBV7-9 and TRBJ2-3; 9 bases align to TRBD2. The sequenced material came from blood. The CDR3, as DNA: TGTGCCAGCAGCTTCCCATGGACTCACTTACTAGCGGGTGAAACAGATACGCAGTATTTT. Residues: CASSFPWTHLLAGETDTQYF.